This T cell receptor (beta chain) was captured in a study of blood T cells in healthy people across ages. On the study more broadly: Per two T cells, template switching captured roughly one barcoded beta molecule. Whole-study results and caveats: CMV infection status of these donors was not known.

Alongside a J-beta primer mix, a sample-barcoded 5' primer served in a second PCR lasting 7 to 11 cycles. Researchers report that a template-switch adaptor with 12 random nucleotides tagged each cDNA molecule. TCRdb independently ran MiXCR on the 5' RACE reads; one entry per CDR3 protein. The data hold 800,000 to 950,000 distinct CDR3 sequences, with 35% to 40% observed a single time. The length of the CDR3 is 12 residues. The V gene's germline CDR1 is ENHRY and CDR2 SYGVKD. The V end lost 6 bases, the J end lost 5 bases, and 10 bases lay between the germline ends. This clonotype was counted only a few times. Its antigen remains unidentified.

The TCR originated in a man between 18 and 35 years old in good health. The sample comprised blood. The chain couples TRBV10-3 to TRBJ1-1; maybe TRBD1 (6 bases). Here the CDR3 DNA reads TGTGCCATCAGAGCAGGGGAAACTGAAGCTTTCTTT. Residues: CAIRAGETEAFF.